The 28 T cell receptor beta chains reported below all come from one sample, sequenced in a study of blood T cells in healthy people across ages (dated by TCRdb to about 2015). The receptor library was made with 5' RACE. The sequencing machine was an Illumina HiSeq 2500. A second PCR of roughly 7 to 11 cycles was run with a J-beta primer mix and a sample-barcoded 5' primer. TCRdb reprocessing: public reads trimmed at Q25 with fastp, clones called with MiXCR, in-frame beta chains kept. Each entry merges the rows of one CDR3 protein and shows their most common DNA and genes. The sample yields hundreds of thousands of distinct CDR3 sequences; approximately 48% were counted once. The ten largest clones capture about 21% of the sample. Sequencing used blood. The receptors come from a man between 60 and 75 years old in good health.

The chain combines TRBV4-2 with TRBJ2-3; either TRBD1 or TRBD2 may supply D (6 bases each). The CDR3 spans 16 residues. Trimming took 5 bases from V and 4 from J, leaving 19 bases between them. Germline V gives CDR1 LGHNA, CDR2 YNFKEQ. In DNA, the CDR3 is TGTGCCAGCAGCAAAAGTGGTGGGGGGCGACCAGATACGCAGTATTTT. Protein: CASSKSGGGRPDTQYF.

The V call is TRBV13, the J call TRBJ2-7, with TRBD1 identical over 11 bases. With 4 bases clipped from V and 1 base from J, the junction kept 9 bases outside the gene matches. The CDR3 contains 17 residues. Germline-derived CDR1 and CDR2 are PRHDT and FYEKMQ (reference sequence). The CDR3 protein is CASSSREGQGESYEQYF. CDR3 DNA sequence: TGTGCCAGCAGCTCACGCGAGGGACAGGGGGAGTCCTACGAGCAGTACTTC.

V gene TRBV20-1 combines with J gene TRBJ1-2; 9 bases map to TRBD1. Germline V CDR1 and CDR2: DFQATT, SNEGSKA (reference sequence). Trimming took 6 bases from V and 4 from J; bases not matched to a gene: 12. The CDR3 loop spans 15 amino acids. The CDR3 nucleotides are TGCAGTGCCCCGGGACAGGGAGAGGGTATCTATGGCTACACCTTC. Protein sequence: CSAPGQGEGIYGYTF.

This chain links TRBV7-9 with TRBJ1-6; D ambiguous. The germline V gene encodes CDR1 SEHNR and CDR2 FQNEAQ (reference sequence). This CDR3 has 12 amino acids. Trimming left V 6 bases short and J 11 bases short, with 11 bases between. CDR3 amino acids: CASRHGDTPLHF. As DNA, the CDR3 is TGTGCCAGCAGACACGGGGATACACCCCTCCACTTT. Full variable domain (outside the CDR3, taken from reference TRBV7-9 and TRBJ1-6): DTGVSQNPRHKITKRGQNVTFRCDPISEHNRLYWYRQTLGQGPEFLTYFQNEAQLEKSRLLSDRFSAERPKGSFSTLEIQRTEQGDSAMYLCASRHGDTPLHFGNGTRLTVT.

V usage is TRBV4-3 and J usage is TRBJ2-1, with 9 bases identical to TRBD2. Trimming at V came to 5 bases and at J to 3 bases, leaving 11 bases not matched to a gene. CDR1 is LGHNA, CDR2 YSLEER, per germline. The CDR3 covers 17 residues. CDR3 amino acids: CASSSSGARSNYNEQFF. CDR3 coding DNA: TGCGCCAGCAGCTCTAGCGGGGCGCGATCAAACTACAATGAGCAGTTCTTC.

The J gene is TRBJ2-7, the V gene TRBV7-2, with 7 bases that match TRBD1. Germline V gene sequence: CDR1 SGHTA, CDR2 FQGNSA. This CDR3 is 14 amino acids long. With 7 bases clipped from V and 3 bases from J, the junction kept 9 bases outside the gene matches. The CDR3 DNA is TGTGCCAGCACCCCCAGACAGGGTCTCTACGAGCAGTACTTC. Translating gives CASTPRQGLYEQYF.

This clonotype was found a few times. V usage is TRBV5-1 and J usage is TRBJ2-5; D is ambiguous. Germline CDR1 is SGHRS and CDR2 is YFSETQ. CDR3 size: 13 residues. V gave up 5 bases and J gave up 3 bases, with 11 bases separating them. The CDR3 DNA reads as TGCGCCAGCAGAAGTTCACGAGAAGAGACCCAGTACTTC. Translating gives CASRSSREETQYF.

This clonotype showed up just once. The germline gene is not matched at one end of the junction; a read error may be the cause. This rearrangement joins TRBV4-1 to TRBJ2-1; 9 bases line up with TRBD1. Looked up from germline, CDR1 is MGHRA and CDR2 is YSYEKL. The CDR3 runs to 16 residues. This CDR3 reads CVSSQDRDRDYNEQFF. In DNA form, the CDR3 reads TGCGTCAGCAGCCAAGACCGGGACAGGGATTACAATGAGCAGTTCTTC.

CDR3 in DNA: TGTGCCAGCAGTTTACAGGGGGGTAGTCAGCCCCAGCATTTT. Encoded protein: CASSLQGGSQPQHF. This chain connects TRBV6-2 or TRBV6-3 to TRBJ1-5, with 8 positions matching TRBD1. Germline CDR1 and CDR2: MNHEY and SVGEGT. This CDR3 has 14 residues. V dropped 4 bases and J dropped 6; count of bases not matched to a gene: 5.

The chain recombines TRBV3-1 with TRBJ2-5; TRBD2 agrees at 8 bases. Germline CDR1 reads LGHDT; CDR2 reads YNNKEL (reference sequence). The CDR3 extends over 16 amino acids. V shed 1 base and J 3 bases; nucleotides not matched to a gene: 7. CDR3 bases: TGTGCCAGCAGCCAAGCGTCCGGGAGGGCCGAAGAGACCCAGTACTTC. It encodes CASSQASGRAEETQYF.

This chain links TRBV7-3 with TRBJ2-1; D perhaps matches TRBD2 (6 bases). This CDR3 has 14 residues. CDR1 and CDR2 (germline): SGHTA, FQGTGA. Between the trimmed V and J ends, which lost 8 bases and 6 bases, there was a span of 17 bases. The CDR3: CASGANGGLNEQFF. The CDR3 DNA reads TGTGCCAGCGGCGCGAACGGGGGTCTCAATGAGCAGTTCTTC. The whole variable domain, filled in from reference TRBV7-3 and TRBJ2-1, reads GAGVSQTPSNKVTEKGKYVELRCDPISGHTALYWYRQSLGQGPEFLIYFQGTGAADDSGLPNDRFFAVRPEGSVSTLKIQRTERGDSAVYLCASGANGGLNEQFFGPGTRLTVL.

The chain uses TRBV7-2 and TRBJ2-1, with D unclear. V dropped 1 base and J dropped 7 bases, with 14 bases sitting between them. The CDR3 has 15 amino acids. Germline CDR1 reads SGHTA; CDR2 reads FQGNSA. The CDR3 protein is CASSLGYWGGNEQFF. The CDR3 bases are TGTGCCAGCAGCTTAGGGTATTGGGGTGGGAATGAGCAGTTCTTC.

The gene calls are TRBV7-2 and TRBJ1-2, with 10 bases matching TRBD1. Germline trimming cut 5 bases from V and 8 bases from J; bases unmatched to any gene: 17. The CDR3 is 17 amino acids. Germline CDR1 is SGHTA and CDR2 is FQGNSA. In DNA, the CDR3 is TGTGCCAGCAGCCCTAAGAGGTTCAGGACAGGGGGTTCCGGCTACACCTTC. Translation gives CASSPKRFRTGGSGYTF.

The chain is built from TRBV3-1 and TRBJ2-2; D is possibly TRBD1 (6 bases). Germline-derived CDR1 and CDR2 are LGHDT and YNNKEL (reference sequence). Trimming removed 4 bases from V and 0 bases from J, with 18 bases in between. This CDR3 comprises 18 residues. The CDR3 bases are TGTGCCAGCAGCCTCAGGACAGAAGCATACGCGAACACCGGGGAGCTGTTTTTT. Its translation: CASSLRTEAYANTGELFF.

This sequence joins TRBV13 and TRBJ1-2; TRBD1 agrees at 8 bases. The CDR3 is made up of 13 amino acids. The trim removed 5 bases at V and 11 bases at J, leaving 10 bases unmatched. Germline assignment: CDR1 PRHDT and CDR2 FYEKMQ (reference sequence). The CDR3 protein is CASSKGGQATYTF. The CDR3 nucleotides are TGTGCCAGCAGCAAAGGGGGACAGGCAACTTACACCTTC. Full variable domain (remainder filled in from reference TRBV13 and TRBJ1-2): AAGVIQSPRHLIKEKRETATLKCYPIPRHDTVYWYQQGPGQDPQFLISFYEKMQSDKGSIPDRFSAQQFSDYHSELNMSSLELGDSALYFCASSKGGQATYTFGSGTRLTVV.

This clonotype was counted only a few times. The CDR3 reads CASSLEGVGEQFF. The CDR3 nucleotides are TGTGCCAGCAGTTTAGAAGGGGTCGGTGAGCAGTTCTTC. V usage is TRBV12-3 or TRBV12-4 and J usage is TRBJ2-1, with a weak D call TRBD1 (5 bases). The V end was cut by 1 base, the J end by 9 bases, with 10 bases between. The CDR3 has 13 residues.

V and J are TRBV6-5 and TRBJ2-2; 9 nucleotides line up with TRBD1. CDR3 length: 14 amino acids. V shed 6 bases and J 5 bases; nucleotides not matched to a gene: 4. The germline CDR1 and CDR2 sequences are MNHEY and SVGAGI. This CDR3 reads CASRTGTGTGELFF. CDR3 sequence (DNA): TGTGCCAGCAGAACCGGGACAGGGACCGGGGAGCTGTTTTTT.

The rearrangement joins TRBV28 to TRBJ2-5; 8 bases map to TRBD2. The germline CDR1 and CDR2 sequences are MDHEN and SYDVKM. V lost 3 bases and J lost 0; bases outside the gene matches: 9. This CDR3 spans 17 amino acids. CDR3 coding DNA: TGTGCCAGCAGTTTCTTATTGCGGGGGGAGTACCAAGAGACCCAGTACTTC. It codes for CASSFLLRGEYQETQYF.

This clonotype turned up a few times. This rearrangement joins TRBV7-2 to TRBJ2-5, with D possibly matching TRBD2 (5 bases). Per the germline V gene, CDR1 is SGHTA and CDR2 is FQGNSA. V was trimmed by 5 bases and J by 1 base, leaving 11 bases between them. The CDR3 is made up of 14 amino acids. In DNA form, the CDR3 reads TGTGCCAGCAGCCCCCAGGCGGGCCAAGAGACCCAGTACTTC. It is translated as CASSPQAGQETQYF.

The V and J genes are TRBV27 and TRBJ2-5, with 9 bases aligning to TRBD2. V lost 5 bases to trimming and J lost 7 bases; unmatched junction nucleotides: 11. There are 15 residues in the CDR3. The germline V gene has CDR1 MNHEY and CDR2 SMNVEV (reference sequence). The chain's CDR3 is CASSPLAGGQGTQYF. The CDR3 DNA sequence: TGTGCCAGCAGTCCACTGGCGGGGGGGCAGGGGACCCAGTACTTC.

The CDR3 sequence is CSATGGPGWETQYF. The CDR3 bases are TGCAGTGCTACGGGGGGGCCGGGTTGGGAGACCCAGTACTTC. The chain has TRBV20-1 and TRBJ2-5, with TRBD2 matching over 8 bases. Germline CDR1 is DFQATT and CDR2 is SNEGSKA (reference sequence). This CDR3 has 14 residues. V gave up 4 bases and J gave up 5 bases; unmatched junction bases: 9.

This sequence joins TRBV21-1 and TRBJ2-1; TRBD2 was called by the table and not checked on the DNA. The DNA matches TRBJ2-7 better at its end, which makes the J call doubtful. TRBV21-1 is recorded as a pseudogene. CDR3 length: 21 residues. CDR3 bases: TGTGCCAGCAGCCCCCCCCCCACGACAGCGGGGGGACCATACTCCTACAATGAGCAGTACTTC. Its translation: CASSPPPTTAGGPYSYNEQYF.

The chain couples TRBV6-1 to TRBJ2-4; tentatively, D is TRBD2 (6 bases). The better agreement between TRBJ2-7 and the DNA end casts doubt on the J call. The CDR3 has 13 amino acids. The germline V gene has CDR1 MNHNS and CDR2 SASEGT. The CDR3 here is CASSISGVYEQYF. CDR3 in DNA: TGTGCCAGCAGTATTTCGGGGGTTTACGAGCAGTACTTC.

The rearrangement uses TRBV2 and TRBJ2-1; 11 bases are shared with TRBD1. CDR1 and CDR2 (germline): SNHLY, FYNNEI. This CDR3 contains 15 residues. The V and J ends lost 6 bases and 3 bases, in that order; junction bases with no gene match: 4. CDR3 bases: TGTGCCAGCAGATCCGGGACAGGGGGCTACAATGAGCAGTTCTTC. Its protein product is CASRSGTGGYNEQFF.

This clonotype was counted many times. The chain combines TRBV6-1 with TRBJ2-7; tentative D call: TRBD2 (6 bases). CDR3 size: 13 residues. V dropped 10 bases and J dropped 0 bases, with 13 bases sitting between them. CDR1 is MNHNS, CDR2 SASEGT, per germline. The CDR3 region has the DNA TGTGCCACCCAGGCGGGGACCTCCTACGAGCAGTACTTC. It translates to CATQAGTSYEQYF.

The J gene is TRBJ2-7, the V gene TRBV4-3, with a tentative D call TRBD1 (6 bases). V was shortened by 1 base and J by 6 bases, with 19 bases between the two germline ends. Germline CDR1 and CDR2: LGHNA and YSLEER. CDR3 size: 16 residues. CDR3 amino acids: CASSQVYQGIGCEQYF. The CDR3 nucleotides read TGCGCCAGCAGCCAAGTATATCAGGGGATTGGTTGCGAGCAGTACTTC.

This clonotype was picked up one time. This chain joins TRBV28 and TRBJ1-1; a possible D gene is TRBD1 (6 bases). The ends were cut back, 6 bases at V and 3 bases at J, with 20 bases in the middle. Germline assignment: CDR1 MDHEN and CDR2 SYDVKM. The CDR3 sequence is 16 residues long. The CDR3 spells CASSSQGPSPHTEAFF. The CDR3 DNA follows: TGTGCCAGCAGCTCACAGGGTCCGTCTCCTCACACTGAAGCTTTCTTT.

The CDR3 sequence is CASSLVGGRERTGELFF. CDR3 nucleotides: TGTGCCAGCAGCTTAGTGGGGGGCAGGGAAAGGACCGGGGAGCTGTTTTTT. V usage is TRBV11-2 and J usage is TRBJ2-2; perhaps D is TRBD1 or TRBD2 (6 bases each). Per the germline V gene, CDR1 is SGHAT and CDR2 is FQNNGV. The CDR3 is 17 amino acids. Trimming pared 1 base from V and 5 bases from J, leaving 17 bases between.